This T cell receptor beta chain was documented in a study of regulatory T cells in long-lasting Graves disease (TCRdb year 2021). Broadly, across the study: Patients with newly diagnosed Graves' disease had been on antithyroid drugs for under 3 months. The study was registered as a clinical trial and conducted in China. TCR sequencing covered around 13 persistent and 20 or so newly diagnosed Graves' disease patients, about 35 samples in total. This study used TCR sequencing and RNA sequencing of peripheral blood to compare persistent Graves' disease patients against newly diagnosed Graves' disease patients.

Overall study results and their limits: Sequencing and analysis were limited to the TCR beta chain. Peripheral blood alone was examined, since thyroid tissue, which constituted the primary lesion, could not be accessed. The authors acknowledged the small sample size as a limitation that may reduce accuracy. Lower TCR Shannon entropy and fewer highly expanded clones were observed in persistent Graves' disease patients than in newly diagnosed patients, which suggested clonal expansion. More public clonotypes were shared among persistent patients (around 3,000) than among newly diagnosed patients (roughly 1,000).

This specimen's time point label, per the study, means: newly diagnosed GD, antithyroid drugs for less than 3 months. For both TCR sequencing and RNA sequencing, RNA was extracted from PBMCs using TRIzol. The diagnosis of Graves' disease was made according to American Thyroid Association guidelines. The patients came from an endocrinology department in Xi'an, China. Each patient gave about 8.1 milliliters of peripheral blood, collected in an EDTA anticoagulant tube. Ficoll Paque Plus density gradient separation was used to isolate PBMCs, and no further T cell sorting was performed. An Agilent 2100 Bioanalyzer and agarose gel were used to assess RNA quality, and a NanoDrop 2000 was used to measure RNA concentration. As regards this clonotype: Its antigen has not been determined. No base quality information exists; no much larger clone differs at one position.

Library generation was performed with multiplex PCR. The instrument was an Illumina HiSeq 4000. TCR beta libraries were built with iRepertoire HTBI primers and Arm-PCR amplification of CDR3 regions. Gel purification was performed on PCR products prior to sequencing. On the authors' methods: Gene usage analysis of CDR3 amino acid clonotypes relied on the approximately 68 TRBV and 15 or so TRBJ segments identified across samples. COPE and FqMerger were used to merge filtered high-quality paired reads into contigs. Contigs were aligned with BLAST to IMGT TRBV, TRBD and TRBJ reference genes, and CDR3 was defined per IMGT. Any clonotype with a frequency above 0.1% was counted as a highly expanded clone. Shannon entropy was used to measure repertoire diversity, and the Gini coefficient was used to measure V-J evenness. Clonotypes shared by more than one individual were considered public. TCRdb cleaned the public reads at Q25 with fastp, built clones with MiXCR and kept in-frame beta chains. Merged by CDR3 protein, the rows form single entries marked with the most common genes and DNA. In this record, the V and J calls reflect TCRdb's handling and not the investigators' own analysis. For this sample the table gives 530,000 or so distinct CDR3 sequences, of which less than 15% were detected only once. The ten largest clones add up to approximately 9.3% of the sample.

The same sample was also used in a study of T cells in Graves' hyperthyroidism and ophthalmopathy. As the second publication notes: Stable Graves' hyperthyroidism was defined as the absence of progression to ophthalmopathy over 18 months of follow-up. Hyperthyroidism patients were aged 18 to 65 years and newly diagnosed, with disease duration of less than 2 months. Exclusion was applied to patients with uncontrolled infections, other autoimmune diseases, pregnancy or lactation. Clinical symptoms, serum thyroxine and TRAb, thyroid ultrasound, and orbital computed tomography formed the basis for the diagnoses. The TCR CDR3 was subjected to a first round of RT-PCR using the HTBI primer set and the Qiagen OneStep RT-PCR kit. Most expanded thyroid clonotypes (frequency above 0.001) were also detected in blood, a finding suggesting that blood repertoires may reflect thyroid immune responses. Ophthalmopathy was separated from stable hyperthyroidism by a 13 V-J signature model, with 85% to 90% sensitivity and roughly 81% specificity obtained in cross-validation and 80%/75% obtained in testing. During validation, the model predicted progression to ophthalmopathy a median of roughly 7.1 months ahead of onset, with almost 71% sensitivity and 72.22% specificity. To identify TCR V-J signatures that set the groups apart, the researchers used a discovery cohort of 95 to 100 patients, made up of approximately 43 with Graves' ophthalmopathy and 55 to 65 with stable Graves' hyperthyroidism. Prospective prediction of ophthalmopathy was tested in an independent validation cohort of fewer than 20 hyperthyroidism patients and 15 to 17 patients who later progressed to ophthalmopathy. The roughly 94 discovery patients were randomly divided into training and test sets at a 7:3 ratio. Thyroid tissue and blood T-cell repertoires from about six Graves' hyperthyroidism patients were also compared in the study. After blood sampling, hyperthyroidism patients were treated with methimazole at a starting dose of 30 mg daily, and ophthalmopathy patients were treated with high-dose intravenous methylprednisolone. Libraries were constructed in a second round of multiplex PCR, after which size selection and purification were carried out. Sequencing of the libraries was done on an Illumina HiSeq2000 using paired-end 100 bp reads. Raw data were processed with SOAPnuke, discarding reads with adapters, uncalled bases, mean Phred below 15, or no exact constant-primer or identifier match. COPE v1.2.5 was used to merge the high-quality paired reads, and each unique nucleotide sequence was defined as a clonotype. MiTCR v1.1 was used to align clonotypes to the IMGT TRBV, TRBD and TRBJ reference segments. Only V-J combinations with frequency above 0.0001, covering 99% to 99.2% of repertoires, were analysed. A TCS score was defined as the ratio of F50 (clonal expansion) to E x V (chaos), with BLOSUM62-based TCRdist applied between CDR3 peptides within each V-J. Welch's t-statistics and random forest reduced fewer than 600 V-J features to some 14, which were used in a naive Bayes classifier (R e1071). Sample size was not statistically predetermined, and investigators were not blinded to group allocation. TCR Vbeta CDR3 sequencing of 135 peripheral blood samples (43 ophthalmopathy, 75 or so hyperthyroidism and 17 progressor patients) is reported in the paper.

The sample consisted of peripheral blood mononuclear cells (PBMCs), taken at new diagnosis, from a patient treated with antithyroid drugs. This TCR was sampled from a young man with Graves disease. Donor details come from another sample of the same person, matched by shared clones.

The DNA sequence is as follows: TGTGCCAGCTCACCCAGCGGGGGCGAAAATACGCAGTATTTT. It encodes CASSPSGGENTQYF. The chain is assembled from TRBV18 and TRBJ2-3; 8 bases in the middle match TRBD2. Here V drops 3 bases and J drops 7 bases, and the junction holds 6 bases not matched to any gene. The germline V gene specifies KGHSH as CDR1 and LQKENI as CDR2. The CDR3 measures 14 amino acids from cysteine to phenylalanine. The kept DNA is CDR3 alone, 42 bases in frame from the first base.